The TCR beta chain described here comes from a study of blood T cell repertoires in COVID-19. At the level of the study: Spain, Italy and the United States supplied samples that represented acute and convalescent COVID-19. The cDNA or gDNA used as material had been derived from T cells, B-cell-depleted T cells, or PBMCs.

As originally analysed: It was from reference gene primer amplification that nucleated cell counts were estimated. Profiled with immunoSEQ multiplex PCR; TCRdb holds only in-frame clones, not every one. For V, J and clone size, that table is used; D and trimming come from the DNA. The data hold some 140,000 clones, with around 85% observed a single time. This sequence was found in a human donor in a cohort sampled during active COVID-19. The sequenced sample was peripheral blood.

This CDR3 is CASSEAGQGPLYGYTF. In nucleotides, the CDR3 is TGTGCCAGCAGTGAAGCTGGACAGGGACCCCTGTATGGCTACACCTTC. The chain recombines TRBV2 with TRBJ1-2, with TRBD1 matching 8 bases. Germline values: CDR1 SNHLY, CDR2 FYNNEI. This CDR3 is built from 16 residues. V trimming: 0 bases; J trimming: 5 bases; junction bases outside the gene matches: 8.